The next 7 T cell receptor beta chains were all read from a single sample in a study of early T cells in non-severe SARS-CoV-2 infection. Each CDR3 protein gets one entry after TCRdb re-called the 5' RACE reads with MiXCR. The sample contains tens of thousands of distinct CDR3 sequences, about 5.7% of which appear only once. The specimen was whole blood, collected at baseline. These receptor sequences come from an adult who was a healthcare worker with PCR-confirmed SARS-CoV-2 infection or an uninfected control (not recorded which).

This clonotype is medium-sized (0.01 to 0.1%) in the sample. V is TRBV7-2 and J is TRBJ2-7; TRBD1 matches at 8 bases. Trimming took 5 bases from V and 2 from J; bases not matched to a gene: 5. Germline CDR1 is SGHTA and CDR2 is FQGNSA. CDR3 length: 14 residues. CDR3 amino acids: CASSLGDRTYEQYF. Written as DNA, the CDR3 is TGTGCCAGCAGCCTAGGGGACAGGACCTACGAGCAGTACTTC.

This chain uses TRBV29-1 with TRBJ2-3, with 11 nucleotides matching TRBD2. V dropped 6 bases and J dropped 2; count of bases not matched to a gene: 4. Germline CDR1 and CDR2: SQVTM and ANQGSEA. The CDR3 is 14 amino acids. The CDR3 DNA sequence: TGCAGCGTCGGGACTAGCGGACTCACAGATACGCAGTATTTT. It translates to CSVGTSGLTDTQYF.

This clonotype came up a few times. The chain has TRBV4-2 and TRBJ1-2, with D hard to call. This CDR3 is built from 16 residues. The germline V gene has CDR1 LGHNA and CDR2 YNFKEQ. Between the trimmed V and J ends, which lost 1 base and 6 bases, there was a span of 18 bases. This chain's CDR3 is CASSQGGEAVGHGYTF. The DNA for the CDR3 is TGTGCCAGCAGCCAAGGGGGTGAGGCAGTCGGGCATGGCTACACCTTC.

This clonotype has a count of ten or more. The V and J genes are TRBV5-1 and TRBJ1-1, with a tentative D call TRBD1 (5 bases). The CDR3 runs to 12 residues. Germline V gene sequence: CDR1 SGHRS, CDR2 YFSETQ. V was pared by 4 bases and J by 4 bases, with 8 bases between. In nucleotides, the CDR3 is TGCGCCAGCAGCCGGGGGACCACTGAAGCTTTCTTT. This sequence encodes CASSRGTTEAFF.

In this sample, this clonotype turned up many times. This chain joins TRBV25-1 and TRBJ1-6; D remains unclear. V lost 3 bases and J 7 bases, leaving 10 bases between the germline ends. There are 14 residues in the CDR3. CDR1 is MGHDK, CDR2 SYGVNS, per germline. CDR3 protein: CASSDAASNSPLHF. The DNA of the CDR3 is TGTGCCAGCAGTGACGCCGCTTCCAATTCACCCCTCCACTTT.

This clonotype was observed a handful of times. The rearrangement joins TRBV5-1 to TRBJ2-3; TRBD2 matches 9 bases. V lost 4 bases, J lost 6 bases, and 9 bases stayed unmatched. From germline, CDR1 is SGHRS and CDR2 YFSETQ. The CDR3 covers 15 residues. This CDR3 is CASSVGLAQGDTQYF. Here the CDR3 DNA reads TGCGCCAGCAGCGTTGGACTAGCGCAGGGGGATACGCAGTATTTT.

V is TRBV7-3 and J is TRBJ2-4, with TRBD2 as a possible D gene (6 bases). Trimming stripped 1 base from V and 8 bases from J, with 12 bases between. Germline V CDR1 and CDR2: SGHTA, FQGTGA. The CDR3 runs 14 residues. CDR3 loop: CASSLNGGRDIQYF. The DNA of the CDR3 is TGTGCCAGCAGCTTAAATGGGGGGAGAGACATTCAGTACTTC. The full variable domain, completed using reference TRBV7-3 and TRBJ2-4, is GAGVSQTPSNKVTEKGKYVELRCDPISGHTALYWYRQSLGQGPEFLIYFQGTGAADDSGLPNDRFFAVRPEGSVSTLKIQRTERGDSAVYLCASSLNGGRDIQYFGAGTRLSVL.